This T cell receptor (beta chain) was found in a study of blood T cell repertoires in COVID-19. Overall study: Donors in the United States, Italy and Spain gave samples during acute or convalescent COVID-19. In each case, the material was cDNA or gDNA derived from T cells, B-cell-depleted T cells, or PBMCs.

Authors' analysis steps: Reference gene primer amplification gave nucleated cell count estimates. Produced via immunoSEQ multiplex PCR; TCRdb's table is partial and in-frame only. The D gene and trimming were derived from the DNA, and the V and J assignments and clone size from that table. Among some 100,000 clones listed, more than 65% were seen once. The length of the CDR3 is 15 residues. The germline gives CDR1 MNHEY, CDR2 SVGAGI. Trimming pared 4 bases from V and 7 bases from J, leaving 17 bases between. The receptor's source is a woman of 80 years or more with active or convalescent COVID-19. The chain combines TRBV6-5 with TRBJ1-5; a weak D match, TRBD1 (6 bases). The sequenced sample was peripheral blood. The CDR3 sequence: CASSSGRGRGQPQHF. As DNA, the CDR3 is TGTGCCAGCAGTTCCGGAAGGGGGAGAGGGCAGCCCCAGCATTTT.